Listed below are T cell receptor beta chains from one sample, sequenced in a study of OX40 agonist ivuxolimab in advanced cancers. TCRdb's copy holds only in-frame clones and misses some; the assay was immunoSEQ multiplex PCR. The sample contains about 60,000 clones, approximately 81% of which appear only once. The sequences come from CD4+ or CD8+ T cells sorted from blood, collected in a trial of the OX40 agonist ivuxolimab. These receptors originate from an adult with an advanced solid tumor such as melanoma, head and neck, liver or kidney cancer. The CDR3 runs from the conserved cysteine through the conserved F or W. D genes are given only for firm matches. Size is omitted from some rows. Given values are once, few, many or a class for expanded clones.

clone size,D gene,J gene,V gene,CDR3 DNA,CDR3 protein
.,TRBD2,TRBJ2-2,TRBV5-1,TGCGCCAGCAGCGCTAGCGGGAGGATGGACACCGGGGAGCTGTTTTTT,CASSASGRMDTGELFF
.,.,TRBJ1-1,TRBV5-4,TGTGCCAGCAGCTTGGTGGGTAGGACTTTCTTT,CASSLVGRTFF
once,.,TRBJ2-1,TRBV4-1,TGCGCCAGCAGCCAAGTTAAGTCCTACAATGAGCAGTTCTTC,CASSQVKSYNEQFF
.,.,TRBJ1-3,TRBV5-1,TGCGCCAGCTCCCCCCCTGAGTCCTCTGGAAACACCATATATTTT,CASSPPESSGNTIYF
once,TRBD1,TRBJ1-3,TRBV7-9,TGTGCCAGCGAACGACAGGGGGCTTTACGGGGAAACACCATATATTTT,CASERQGALRGNTIYF
.,.,TRBJ2-1,TRBV13,TGTGCCAGCAGCTTACGAGGGGTCAATGAGCAGTTCTTC,CASSLRGVNEQFF
.,.,TRBJ1-4,TRBV18,TGTGCCAGCTCACCTACTACTAATGAAAAACTGTTTTTT,CASSPTTNEKLFF
.,TRBD2,TRBJ2-3,TRBV5-1,TGCGCCAGCAGCTTGGTTGCTAGCGGGAGCGGCACAGATACGCAGTATTTT,CASSLVASGSGTDTQYF
.,TRBD1,TRBJ2-7,TRBV27,TGTGCCAGCAGAGTGACAGGGGACGGCGAGCAGTACTTC,CASRVTGDGEQYF
.,.,TRBJ2-1,TRBV2,TGTGCCAGCAGTGAAGGGATATCTCCTGGCGGTGAGCAGTTCTTC,CASSEGISPGGEQFF
few,TRBD1,TRBJ2-6,TRBV14,TGTGCCAGCAGACAGGGGTATCACTCTGGGGCCAACGTCCTGACTTTC,CASRQGYHSGANVLTF
.,.,TRBJ1-4,TRBV19,TGTGCCAGTAGTACCCTTACTACAGAGGAAAAACTGTTTTTT,CASSTLTTEEKLFF
few,.,TRBJ1-2,TRBV18,TGTGCCAGCTCACTCTCAGGGAGTGGCTACACCTTC,CASSLSGSGYTF
few,.,TRBJ2-1,TRBV21-1,TGTGCCAGCAGCTCGGGACTTCTGTTGAATGAGCAGTTCTTC,CASSSGLLLNEQFF
.,.,TRBJ2-4,TRBV7-9,TGTGCCAGCAGCTTAGGGACAGATCTAGCCAAAAACATTCAGTACTTC,CASSLGTDLAKNIQYF
.,.,TRBJ2-5,TRBV11-3,TGTGCCAGCAGCTTAGAAGGGCTAAAGGGGGAGACCCAGTACTTC,CASSLEGLKGETQYF
.,.,TRBJ1-1,TRBV6-1,TGTGCCAGCAGTGATGACCGGGGCCTAGTGAACACTGAAGCTTTCTTT,CASSDDRGLVNTEAFF
.,.,TRBJ1-1,TRBV5-4,TGTGCCAGCAGCGCGACGACAGTGAACACTGAAGCTTTCTTT,CASSATTVNTEAFF
.,.,TRBJ2-5,TRBV5-1,TGCGCCAGCAGCTTAGGACAGACCCAAGAGACCCAGTACTTC,CASSLGQTQETQYF
few,TRBD2,TRBJ2-2,TRBV5-1,TGCGCCAGCAGCCGAATGGCGGGAGGGCGAAGCGGGGAGCTGTTTTTT,CASSRMAGGRSGELFF
.,TRBD2,TRBJ2-5,TRBV7-2,TGTGCCAGCAGCTTTGCGGGAGTTATTACGGAGACCCAGTACTTC,CASSFAGVITETQYF
.,.,TRBJ2-1,TRBV6-5,TGTGCCAGCAGTTACTCAGTAGGCGCCTCCTACAATGAGCAGTTCTTC,CASSYSVGASYNEQFF
.,.,TRBJ2-5,TRBV7-9,TGTGCCAGCAGCTTAGACGGGGATGAGCAGTACTTC,CASSLDGDEQYF
.,.,TRBJ1-2,TRBV30,TGTGCCTGGAGTCCCGTGTTTGCGGGGGGTGGCTACACCTTC,CAWSPVFAGGGYTF
.,.,TRBJ1-2,TRBV9,TGTGCCAGCGGAGGCGGCGGGGAATCTAACTATGGCTACACCTTC,CASGGGGESNYGYTF
.,.,TRBJ2-6,TRBV19,TGTGCCAGTACCCCTTGGCCCTCTTCGGCCGGGGCCAACGTCCTGACTTTC,CASTPWPSSAGANVLTF
.,TRBD2,TRBJ2-3,TRBV9,TGTGCCAGCAGCTCCCTTGTGGCGGGAGGAGGGGCCGATACGCAGTATTTT,CASSSLVAGGGADTQYF
.,.,TRBJ1-5,TRBV11-3,TGTGCCAGCAGCTTGTTTCCCAATCAGCCCCAGCATTTT,CASSLFPNQPQHF
.,TRBD1,TRBJ2-5,TRBV5-1,TGCGCCAGCAGCTTCTCCCAGGGGGCGACCCAGTACTTC,CASSFSQGATQYF
.,TRBD2,TRBJ2-1,TRBV9,TGTGCCAGCAGCCCGCAGACTAGCGGGATCGGTGAGCAGTTCTTC,CASSPQTSGIGEQFF
.,.,TRBJ1-1,TRBV10-3,TGTGCCATCAGTGAGTTGGGAGGTGAGGCTTTCTTT,CAISELGGEAFF
.,.,TRBJ1-1,TRBV11-2,TGTGCCAGCAGCTTAGATGCCAACACTGAAGCTTTCTTT,CASSLDANTEAFF
.,.,TRBJ1-3,TRBV6-5,TGTGCCAGCGGCCTGGAGGCCTACTCTGGAAACACCATATATTTT,CASGLEAYSGNTIYF
.,.,TRBJ2-7,TRBV6-6,TGTGCCAGCAGCTACGCCCGGGACACCGGCTACGAGCAGTACTTC,CASSYARDTGYEQYF
.,.,TRBJ1-1,TRBV7-3,TGTGCCAGCAGCTTACAGGCGGACACTGAAGCTTTCTTT,CASSLQADTEAFF
.,TRBD2,TRBJ2-3,TRBV4-2,TGTGCCAGCAGCCAAACTAGCCTAGCGGGAGGTGGGGGGGATACGCAGTATTTT,CASSQTSLAGGGGDTQYF
few,TRBD1,TRBJ1-1,TRBV5-1,TGCGCCAGCAGCTTGGGTACAGGGGGCGGTGAGAGGACTGAAGCTTTCTTT,CASSLGTGGGERTEAFF
.,TRBD1,TRBJ2-3,TRBV2,TGTGCCAGCAGTCCGACAGGGAAAGGCACAGATACGCAGTATTTT,CASSPTGKGTDTQYF
.,.,TRBJ2-1,TRBV21-1,TGTGCCAGCAGCACCCGAGGGCCTCCCACTCCCAATGAGCAGTTCTTC,CASSTRGPPTPNEQFF
.,.,TRBJ1-6,TRBV7-2,TGTGCCAGCAGGCCGGATATAGGGCGGGGAATTGATTCACCCCTCCACTTT,CASRPDIGRGIDSPLHF
.,TRBD1,TRBJ1-5,TRBV9,TGTGCCAGCAGCGGAGACGACAGGGTTTGGAGCAATCAGCCCCAGCATTTT,CASSGDDRVWSNQPQHF
.,TRBD1,TRBJ1-2,TRBV29-1,TGCAGCGGGGGCCGGGACAGGGATGGCTACACCTTC,CSGGRDRDGYTF
.,.,TRBJ2-3,TRBV7-2,TGTGCCAGCAGCTTGGCCGGAGGGCCTTCGAATTTT,CASSLAGGPSNF
.,.,TRBJ1-5,TRBV2,TGTGCCAGCAGATCGAATGGAGGCAATCAGCCCCAGCATTTT,CASRSNGGNQPQHF
.,.,TRBJ1-3,TRBV19,TGTGCCAGTAGTATTTCTACAGCTGGAAACACCATATATTTT,CASSISTAGNTIYF
.,.,TRBJ1-2,TRBV6-5,TGTGCCAGCAGGCAGAACAGGGACCGTTTCTACACCTTC,CASRQNRDRFYTF
.,.,TRBJ1-1,TRBV18,TGTGCCAGCTCACCACTGGGAACAAACACTGAAGCTTTCTTT,CASSPLGTNTEAFF
few,TRBD1,TRBJ2-1,TRBV5-6,TGTGCCAGCAGCTCGTGGACAGGGGGGTTGTCCTACAATGAGCAGTTCTTC,CASSSWTGGLSYNEQFF
.,TRBD2,TRBJ2-3,TRBV11-3,TGTGCCAGCAGCGGGAGGGGTTTTACGCAGTATTTT,CASSGRGFTQYF
few,TRBD1,TRBJ2-5,TRBV25-1,TGTGCCAGCAGTTCCCACATCGGGACAGGGAAAGAGACCCAGTACTTC,CASSSHIGTGKETQYF